Listed below are T cell receptor beta chains from one sample, sequenced in a study of brain metastases from non-small cell lung cancer. TCRdb's table, derived via immunoSEQ multiplex PCR, lists solely in-frame clones and lacks some. The data show 15,000 or so clones, approximately 83% seen once. Input material: primary lung tumor tissue. The receptors originated from a donor at least 40 years old with non-small cell lung cancer. Each CDR3 is given with its conserved first and last residue. A D gene is named only where the DNA matches it firmly. Clone size is given for some rows only: seen once, a few or many times, or a class if the clone is expanded.

cdr3_nt: TGTGCCAGCAGCTTAGGAGCGGGGGGCACTGAAGCTTTCTTT
cdr3_aa: CASSLGAGGTEAFF
d_call: -
v_call: TRBV7-9
j_call: TRBJ1-1
clone_size: -

cdr3_nt: TGTGCCAGCAGTCCCGGGACAGGGTTCAATCAGCCCCAGCATTTT
cdr3_aa: CASSPGTGFNQPQHF
d_call: TRBD1
v_call: TRBV5-4
j_call: TRBJ1-5
clone_size: -

cdr3_nt: TGTGCCATCAGTGGGTCGGGGTTGGACACTGAAGCTTTCTTT
cdr3_aa: CAISGSGLDTEAFF
d_call: -
v_call: TRBV10-3
j_call: TRBJ1-1
clone_size: -

cdr3_nt: TGTGCCAGCAGCTCCCGGTCGGACAGGGGTGAGCAGTTCTTC
cdr3_aa: CASSSRSDRGEQFF
d_call: TRBD1
v_call: TRBV7-6
j_call: TRBJ2-1
clone_size: -

cdr3_nt: TGTGCCAGCAGTTCCCGGACAGGGCATGACTACACCTTC
cdr3_aa: CASSSRTGHDYTF
d_call: TRBD1
v_call: TRBV27
j_call: TRBJ1-2
clone_size: once

cdr3_nt: TGTGCCAGTAGTAGATTGGTTCAAGAGACCCAGTACTTC
cdr3_aa: CASSRLVQETQYF
d_call: -
v_call: TRBV19
j_call: TRBJ2-5
clone_size: -

cdr3_nt: TGCGCCAGCAGCTTGGAAAGAGTCTCCTACAATGAGCAGTTCTTC
cdr3_aa: CASSLERVSYNEQFF
d_call: -
v_call: TRBV5-1
j_call: TRBJ2-1
clone_size: -

cdr3_nt: TGTGCCAGCAGCCAAGTAACAGGGGATACTCACTACGAGCAGTACTTC
cdr3_aa: CASSQVTGDTHYEQYF
d_call: TRBD1
v_call: TRBV11-1
j_call: TRBJ2-7
clone_size: -

cdr3_nt: TGCAGCGCCGTAGTAGGGAACACTGAAGCTTTCTTT
cdr3_aa: CSAVVGNTEAFF
d_call: -
v_call: TRBV29-1
j_call: TRBJ1-1
clone_size: -

cdr3_nt: TGCAGTGCTACCAGCTTCACTGAAGCTTTCTTT
cdr3_aa: CSATSFTEAFF
d_call: -
v_call: TRBV20-1
j_call: TRBJ1-1
clone_size: -

cdr3_nt: TGCAGCGTTGCATCAGCGGGGCACACAGATACACAGTATTTT
cdr3_aa: CSVASAGHTDTQYF
d_call: TRBD2
v_call: TRBV29-1
j_call: TRBJ2-3
clone_size: once

cdr3_nt: TGTGCCAGCACGTCATGGAGGGCCGCAACTAATGAAAAACTGTTTTTT
cdr3_aa: CASTSWRAATNEKLFF
d_call: -
v_call: TRBV5-6
j_call: TRBJ1-4
clone_size: -

cdr3_nt: TGTGCCAGCACAGGGAGCCAAAGCCGGTCACCCCTCCACTTT
cdr3_aa: CASTGSQSRSPLHF
d_call: -
v_call: TRBV6-6
j_call: TRBJ1-6
clone_size: -

cdr3_nt: TGTGCCAGCAGCTTGGCGGGGGCGAGGGAGCAGTTCTTC
cdr3_aa: CASSLAGAREQFF
d_call: -
v_call: TRBV11-3
j_call: TRBJ2-1
clone_size: -

cdr3_nt: TGTGCCAGCACCCGGGACACTGAAGCTTTCTTT
cdr3_aa: CASTRDTEAFF
d_call: -
v_call: TRBV6-5
j_call: TRBJ1-1
clone_size: -

cdr3_nt: TGCGCCAGCAGCGTGACTAGCAGCTCCTACGAGCAGTACTTC
cdr3_aa: CASSVTSSSYEQYF
d_call: TRBD2
v_call: TRBV5-1
j_call: TRBJ2-7
clone_size: -

cdr3_nt: TGTGCCAGCAGCTTAGGTGGGGGAAAAAACATTCAGTACTTC
cdr3_aa: CASSLGGGKNIQYF
d_call: -
v_call: TRBV7-3
j_call: TRBJ2-4
clone_size: -

cdr3_nt: TGTGCCTGGAGCCCTACCGGGAGGGGGGTATCTACTGAAGCTTTCTTT
cdr3_aa: CAWSPTGRGVSTEAFF
d_call: -
v_call: TRBV30
j_call: TRBJ1-1
clone_size: -

cdr3_nt: TGTGCCAGCAGCAATTGGGGGACCACCTGGGGCTATGGCTACACCTTC
cdr3_aa: CASSNWGTTWGYGYTF
d_call: -
v_call: TRBV5-6
j_call: TRBJ1-2
clone_size: -

cdr3_nt: TGTGCCAGTAGTGTAGGGGGACTAAGCTACGAGCAGTACTTC
cdr3_aa: CASSVGGLSYEQYF
d_call: -
v_call: TRBV19
j_call: TRBJ2-7
clone_size: -

cdr3_nt: TGTGCCAACCCAAAGCAGGGACAGGGGTCGAGTGAGCAGTACTTC
cdr3_aa: CANPKQGQGSSEQYF
d_call: TRBD1
v_call: TRBV2
j_call: TRBJ2-7
clone_size: -

cdr3_nt: TGTGCCAGCAGCGTATACGCGTCCTCTGGAAACACCATATATTTT
cdr3_aa: CASSVYASSGNTIYF
d_call: -
v_call: TRBV9
j_call: TRBJ1-3
clone_size: -

cdr3_nt: TGTGCCACCAATGACCCCACTGACCGAACTGAAGCTTTCTTT
cdr3_aa: CATNDPTDRTEAFF
d_call: -
v_call: TRBV24-1
j_call: TRBJ1-1
clone_size: -

cdr3_nt: TGTGCCAGCATCGGCGGGAGGACTAGCGGGTTTGAGACCCAGTACTTC
cdr3_aa: CASIGGRTSGFETQYF
d_call: TRBD2
v_call: TRBV27
j_call: TRBJ2-5
clone_size: -

cdr3_nt: TGTGCCAGCAGCTATACAGGGTCAAAGGACACTGAAGCTTTCTTT
cdr3_aa: CASSYTGSKDTEAFF
d_call: -
v_call: TRBV5-5
j_call: TRBJ1-1
clone_size: few

cdr3_nt: TGTGCCAGCAGCTTGGCCGGGGGGGGCTCCTATAATTCACCCCTCCACTTT
cdr3_aa: CASSLAGGGSYNSPLHF
d_call: -
v_call: TRBV5-4
j_call: TRBJ1-6
clone_size: -

cdr3_nt: TGTGCCAGCAGCTCCAGGGGGAGGACTGAAGCTTTCTTT
cdr3_aa: CASSSRGRTEAFF
d_call: TRBD1
v_call: TRBV7-9
j_call: TRBJ1-1
clone_size: few

cdr3_nt: TGTGCCATCAGACAGAGGGGTAACTATGGCTACACCTTC
cdr3_aa: CAIRQRGNYGYTF
d_call: -
v_call: TRBV10-3
j_call: TRBJ1-2
clone_size: -

cdr3_nt: TGTGCCAGCAGCTTCCACAATGAGCAGTTCTTC
cdr3_aa: CASSFHNEQFF
d_call: -
v_call: TRBV7-6
j_call: TRBJ2-1
clone_size: -

cdr3_nt: TGTGCCAGCTCTGGACAGGATGTCGCAGATACGCAGTATTTT
cdr3_aa: CASSGQDVADTQYF
d_call: TRBD1
v_call: TRBV7-9
j_call: TRBJ2-3
clone_size: -

cdr3_nt: TGTGCCAGCACCTGGGACGGATTTTACGAGCAGTACTTC
cdr3_aa: CASTWDGFYEQYF
d_call: -
v_call: TRBV2
j_call: TRBJ2-7
clone_size: once

cdr3_nt: TGTGCCAGCTCGTCCGCGGGGTACTCTTACAATGAGCAGTTCTTC
cdr3_aa: CASSSAGYSYNEQFF
d_call: -
v_call: TRBV18
j_call: TRBJ2-1
clone_size: -

cdr3_nt: TGTGCCATCCGCCGGGGGGCGCCCTACAATGAGCAGTTCTTC
cdr3_aa: CAIRRGAPYNEQFF
d_call: -
v_call: TRBV10-3
j_call: TRBJ2-1
clone_size: once

cdr3_nt: TGTGCCAGTAGTATCGGGACAACTAATGAAAAACTGTTTTTT
cdr3_aa: CASSIGTTNEKLFF
d_call: -
v_call: TRBV19
j_call: TRBJ1-4
clone_size: -

cdr3_nt: TGTGCCAGCACCCCGGACCGTTACATTGAAGCTTTCTTT
cdr3_aa: CASTPDRYIEAFF
d_call: -
v_call: TRBV2
j_call: TRBJ1-1
clone_size: -

cdr3_nt: TGTGCCAGCAGCCCTAACCTTAGGAATGAGCAGTTCTTC
cdr3_aa: CASSPNLRNEQFF
d_call: -
v_call: TRBV7-3
j_call: TRBJ2-1
clone_size: -

cdr3_nt: TGTGCCTGGGGAGGGACAGGCGGCAAAGCTTTCTTT
cdr3_aa: CAWGGTGGKAFF
d_call: TRBD1
v_call: TRBV30
j_call: TRBJ1-1
clone_size: -

cdr3_nt: TGCGCCAGCAGCTTGGGGGGGCGGGACAATGAGCAGTTCTTC
cdr3_aa: CASSLGGRDNEQFF
d_call: -
v_call: TRBV5-1
j_call: TRBJ2-1
clone_size: -

cdr3_nt: TGTGCCAGCAGTCCCCGGGACTTCCGGAATCAGCCCCAGCATTTT
cdr3_aa: CASSPRDFRNQPQHF
d_call: -
v_call: TRBV27
j_call: TRBJ1-5
clone_size: large

cdr3_nt: TGTGCCAGCAGTTACTCTGGCGGGGTGAGCACAGATACGCAGTATTTT
cdr3_aa: CASSYSGGVSTDTQYF
d_call: -
v_call: TRBV6-5
j_call: TRBJ2-3
clone_size: -

cdr3_nt: TGTGCCAGCAGTAGTTTACTAAACTATGGCTACACCTTC
cdr3_aa: CASSSLLNYGYTF
d_call: -
v_call: TRBV5-6
j_call: TRBJ1-2
clone_size: -

cdr3_nt: TGTGCCAGCAGCATCACGGACAGGGGGCCATCAGCCCAGCATTTT
cdr3_aa: CASSITDRGPSAQHF
d_call: TRBD1
v_call: TRBV2
j_call: TRBJ1-5
clone_size: few

cdr3_nt: TGTGCCAGCAGCCCGGACAGGGGAAACACCATATATTTT
cdr3_aa: CASSPDRGNTIYF
d_call: TRBD1
v_call: TRBV7-3
j_call: TRBJ1-3
clone_size: -

cdr3_nt: TGTGCCAGCAGTGACTCAGGCGACTGGGGGCGGGATGAGCAGTTCTTC
cdr3_aa: CASSDSGDWGRDEQFF
d_call: -
v_call: TRBV6-4
j_call: TRBJ2-1
clone_size: -

cdr3_nt: TGTGCCAGCAGTTGGACTAGCGGGGTGTACAATGAGCAGTTCTTC
cdr3_aa: CASSWTSGVYNEQFF
d_call: TRBD2
v_call: TRBV7-9
j_call: TRBJ2-1
clone_size: -

cdr3_nt: TGTGCCAGCCAAACAGAAGTGGAATCACCCCTCCACTTT
cdr3_aa: CASQTEVESPLHF
d_call: -
v_call: TRBV2
j_call: TRBJ1-6
clone_size: -

cdr3_nt: TGTGCCAGCAGATACAGGACAGGGATCCCAAACACTGAAGCTTTCTTT
cdr3_aa: CASRYRTGIPNTEAFF
d_call: TRBD1
v_call: TRBV6-6
j_call: TRBJ1-1
clone_size: -

cdr3_nt: TGTGCCAGCAGCTTAGGGGAGGGGTCCTACGAGCAGTACTTC
cdr3_aa: CASSLGEGSYEQYF
d_call: TRBD2
v_call: TRBV7-6
j_call: TRBJ2-7
clone_size: -

cdr3_nt: TGCAGCGTTGACAGGGGGTCCGATGGCTACACCTTC
cdr3_aa: CSVDRGSDGYTF
d_call: TRBD1
v_call: TRBV29-1
j_call: TRBJ1-2
clone_size: -

cdr3_nt: TGTGCCAGCAGTTCGAGCAGGGGGCGCGCCGATGAGCAGTTCTTC
cdr3_aa: CASSSSRGRADEQFF
d_call: TRBD1
v_call: TRBV6-5
j_call: TRBJ2-1
clone_size: -

cdr3_nt: TGTGCCAGTAGGGTCCGGGACAGGAGTCAAGAGACCCAGTACTTC
cdr3_aa: CASRVRDRSQETQYF
d_call: TRBD1
v_call: TRBV19
j_call: TRBJ2-5
clone_size: few

cdr3_nt: TGTGCCAGCAGCCCCCGGGGACTAGCGGGGGGGCGAGATAATGAGCAGTTCTTC
cdr3_aa: CASSPRGLAGGRDNEQFF
d_call: TRBD2
v_call: TRBV5-4
j_call: TRBJ2-1
clone_size: -

cdr3_nt: TGTGCCAGCAGCAACACAGGGGAGGGGGTACAAGAGACCCAGTACTTC
cdr3_aa: CASSNTGEGVQETQYF
d_call: -
v_call: TRBV5-6
j_call: TRBJ2-5
clone_size: -

cdr3_nt: TGTGCCAGCATCACCCAGGAGAACACTGAAGCTTTCTTT
cdr3_aa: CASITQENTEAFF
d_call: -
v_call: TRBV6-5
j_call: TRBJ1-1
clone_size: -

cdr3_nt: TGTGCCAGCAGTATAGGCCCCGGGCGCCACCCTGACACTGAAGCTTTCTTT
cdr3_aa: CASSIGPGRHPDTEAFF
d_call: -
v_call: TRBV28
j_call: TRBJ1-1
clone_size: -

cdr3_nt: TGTGCCTGGAGTAGCCAGGGTCGAGAAATACCTGAAGCTTTCTTT
cdr3_aa: CAWSSQGREIPEAFF
d_call: -
v_call: TRBV30
j_call: TRBJ1-1
clone_size: -

cdr3_nt: TGTGCTAGTGGTCCCTCCCTCGGCGGACCCTATAATTCACCCCTCCACTTT
cdr3_aa: CASGPSLGGPYNSPLHF
d_call: -
v_call: TRBV12-5
j_call: TRBJ1-6
clone_size: -

cdr3_nt: TGTGCCAGCAGTTTATCCGACAGGGGGTATGAAGCTTTCTTT
cdr3_aa: CASSLSDRGYEAFF
d_call: TRBD1
v_call: TRBV27
j_call: TRBJ1-1
clone_size: -

cdr3_nt: TGTGCCAGCAGCGTAACATTTGGTATCGGCGTAAACTATGGCTACACCTTC
cdr3_aa: CASSVTFGIGVNYGYTF
d_call: -
v_call: TRBV9
j_call: TRBJ1-2
clone_size: -

cdr3_nt: TGTGCCAGCAGCTCCGTCGGGGTCCCGGAAGCTTTCTTT
cdr3_aa: CASSSVGVPEAFF
d_call: -
v_call: TRBV5-5
j_call: TRBJ1-1
clone_size: once